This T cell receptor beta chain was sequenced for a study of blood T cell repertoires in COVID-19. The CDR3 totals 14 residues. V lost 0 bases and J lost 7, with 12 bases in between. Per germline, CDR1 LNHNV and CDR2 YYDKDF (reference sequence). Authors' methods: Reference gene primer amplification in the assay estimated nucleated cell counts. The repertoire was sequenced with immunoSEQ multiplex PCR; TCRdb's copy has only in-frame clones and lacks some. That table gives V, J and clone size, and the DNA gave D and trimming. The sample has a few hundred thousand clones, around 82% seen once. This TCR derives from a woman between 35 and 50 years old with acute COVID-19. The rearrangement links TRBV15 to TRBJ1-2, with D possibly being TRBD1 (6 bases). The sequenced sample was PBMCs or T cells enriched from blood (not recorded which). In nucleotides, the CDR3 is TGTGCCACCAGCAGAGAACAGGGAGTAGCTGGCTACACCTTC. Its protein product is CATSREQGVAGYTF.